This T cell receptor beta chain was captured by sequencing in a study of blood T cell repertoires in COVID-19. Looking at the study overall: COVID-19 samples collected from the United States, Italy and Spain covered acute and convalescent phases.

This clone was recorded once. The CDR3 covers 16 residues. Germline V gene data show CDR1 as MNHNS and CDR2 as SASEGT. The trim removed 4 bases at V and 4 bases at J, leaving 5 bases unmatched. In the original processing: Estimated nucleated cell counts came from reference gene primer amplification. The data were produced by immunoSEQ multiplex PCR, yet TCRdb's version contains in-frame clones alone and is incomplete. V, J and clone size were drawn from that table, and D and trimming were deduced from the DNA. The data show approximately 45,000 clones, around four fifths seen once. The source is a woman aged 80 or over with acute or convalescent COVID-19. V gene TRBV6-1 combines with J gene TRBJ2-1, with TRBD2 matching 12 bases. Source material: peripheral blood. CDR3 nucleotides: TGTGCCAGCAGTGGGCTTCTAGCGGGGGGGTACAATGAGCAGTTCTTC. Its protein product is CASSGLLAGGYNEQFF.